These T cell receptor beta chains were read from a single sample in a study of regulatory T cells in long-lasting Graves disease. MiXCR was run by TCRdb on the multiplex PCR reads, yielding one entry per CDR3 protein. The sample gives hundreds of thousands of distinct CDR3 sequences, 15% to 20% of which show up once; under 20% is in the top ten. The same sample was also used in a study of T cells in Graves' hyperthyroidism and ophthalmopathy.

The material was peripheral blood mononuclear cells (PBMCs), obtained at new diagnosis, from a patient treated with antithyroid drugs. All receptors derive from a woman between 25 and 40 years old with Graves disease. Both conserved end residues are trimmed from each CDR3. Expanded clones get a size class; other rows say once, few or many, or leave the size out.

TRBV20-1	few	TRBJ1-5	SARVTGFGQPQH
TRBV7-9	.	TRBJ2-1	ASSLGRSGGYNEQF
TRBV6-2/TRBV6-3	.	TRBJ2-3	ASSSRDKTDTQY
TRBV3-1	many	TRBJ2-5	ASSPLYRPSETQY
TRBV27	many	TRBJ2-3	ASRWGREGDTQY
TRBV9	few	TRBJ2-5	ASSQGAAQETQY
TRBV6-1	many	TRBJ1-5	ASRRQGGNQPQH
TRBV20-1	.	TRBJ2-7	SARISREQY
TRBV19	few	TRBJ1-1	ASSRGTGLGTEAF
TRBV28	many	TRBJ2-3	ATLAGGGKDTQY
TRBV5-1	few	TRBJ1-4	ASSLSTVGGSEKLF
TRBV19	.	TRBJ2-1	ASSHLQGLAGEYEQF
TRBV19	.	TRBJ2-3	ASRVAGGPADTQY
TRBV7-2	many	TRBJ1-4	ASSYRDEKLF
TRBV12-3/TRBV12-4	many	TRBJ1-4	ASSSLETNEKLF
TRBV20-1	many	TRBJ1-2	SASATGFGGYT
TRBV27	.	TRBJ2-2	ASTLRGSSGVNTGELF
TRBV24-1	few	TRBJ2-3	ATSDRDYSADTQY
TRBV12-3/TRBV12-4	many	TRBJ1-3	ASSGTLQGLGNTIY
TRBV6-1	many	TRBJ1-2	ASGRSSAYGYT
TRBV7-2	.	.	ASSQDTRADTQH
TRBV9	.	TRBJ2-1	ASSARQGSYNEQF
TRBV28	many	TRBJ2-5	ATLGSQETQY
TRBV10-3	few	TRBJ2-2	ATRLLDTGELF
TRBV10-1	many	TRBJ1-1	ASRDLGDCTEAF
TRBV12-3/TRBV12-4	.	TRBJ2-1	ASSLTAGINEQF
TRBV10-2	.	TRBJ2-7	ASIGTFYEQY
TRBV10-3	few	TRBJ2-1	AIRVAASVGEQF
TRBV28	many	TRBJ1-2	ASSAGTGGFSNYGYT
TRBV7-9	.	TRBJ2-7	ASSPGQEIRQY
TRBV6-1	.	TRBJ2-7	AGKRQGSKGTYEQY
TRBV30	.	TRBJ1-5	AWSPRTGKYQPQH
TRBV12-3/TRBV12-4	many	TRBJ2-5	ASSSTGRLETQY
TRBV7-2	.	TRBJ1-2	ASSYDTDYGYT
TRBV12-3/TRBV12-4	few	TRBJ1-3	ASSSRQGGGNTIY
TRBV7-3	.	TRBJ2-4	ASSRQGLAKNIQY
TRBV27	.	TRBJ2-1	ASRALGTSLPNEQF
TRBV20-1	.	TRBJ2-3	SATGTASRTDTQY
TRBV11-2	many	TRBJ1-1	ASGLTGALNTEAF
TRBV20-1	many	TRBJ2-1	SAPINGLGTF
TRBV7-2	few	TRBJ1-2	ASSANRVLGYT
TRBV9	few	TRBJ2-7	ASSVTWTAEQY
TRBV5-1	.	TRBJ2-7	ASSLVVGPSYEQY
TRBV19	few	TRBJ2-1	ATSSGWQAMFLNEQF
TRBV10-3	.	TRBJ2-5	AISGQGAETQY
TRBV28	many	TRBJ2-5	ASSSSGRAGETQY
TRBV28	once	TRBJ2-5	ASRGVGTQY
TRBV4-1	.	TRBJ2-1	ASSQVQTSDNNEQF
TRBV7-9	many	TRBJ2-7	ASSLAGTGAYEQY
TRBV28	few	TRBJ2-3	ASSLLGVRPQY
TRBV24-1	.	TRBJ2-1	ATSDPTSGNEQF
TRBV18	.	TRBJ2-5	ASSPDGETQY
TRBV30	few	TRBJ1-5	AWSEWNLRSNQPQH
TRBV3-1	few	TRBJ2-1	ASSQDKGTSGWNEQF
TRBV5-1	few	TRBJ1-4	ASRSMRGLPHRRKLF
TRBV12-3/TRBV12-4	.	TRBJ1-1	ASSLGEVLSTEAF
TRBV24-1	.	TRBJ1-5	ATSGSVHSNQPQH
TRBV7-9	few	TRBJ1-3	ASSFRTGNSGNTIY